The 11 T cell receptor beta chains below all came from one sample that was sequenced in a study of T cell responses to AZD1222 COVID-19 vaccine. Profiled with immunoSEQ multiplex PCR; TCRdb holds only in-frame clones, not every one. The sample yields over 110,000 clones, almost 95% seen once. The input for sequencing was peripheral blood, taken 28 days after the second AZD1222 dose. The receptor set was obtained from an adult who received the AZD1222 COVID-19 vaccine.

The J gene is TRBJ1-5, the V gene TRBV6-1; D not resolved. V lost 1 base to trimming and J lost 7 bases, with 11 bases between them. This CDR3 spans 14 amino acids. Germline V gene lookup returns CDR1 MNHNS and CDR2 SASEGT. CDR3 nucleotide sequence: TGTGCCAGCAGTGAAGAGGCCCTCGGACAGCCCCAGCATTTT. Its protein is CASSEEALGQPQHF.

A few counts support this clone. For the CDR3, the DNA is TGTGCCAGCAGCGCCTCCTCCGGGGCCTACAATGAGCAGTTCTTC. It yields the protein CASSASSGAYNEQFF. The chain is built from TRBV7-2 and TRBJ2-1; possibly TRBD2 for D (5 bases). Germline V gene data show CDR1 as SGHTA and CDR2 as FQGNSA. V was trimmed by 5 bases and J by 2 bases, leaving 13 bases between them. The CDR3 is 15 amino acids.

The chain has TRBV14 and TRBJ1-1; D remains unclear. Trimming left V 0 bases short and J 10 bases short, with 9 bases between. Germline V gives CDR1 SGHDN, CDR2 FVKESK. The CDR3 runs to 12 residues. The CDR3 DNA reads as TGTGCCAGCAGCCAAGAGCGAGGGATAGCTTTCTTT. Residues: CASSQERGIAFF.

The chain recombines TRBV7-2 with TRBJ1-2, with D possibly matching TRBD1 (5 bases). Trimming left V 1 base short and J 8 bases short, with 11 bases between. CDR1 and CDR2 from the germline V gene are SGHTA and FQGNSA. The CDR3 loop spans 13 amino acids. DNA of the CDR3: TGTGCCAGCAGCTTAGGGCAGCGGGGGGGCTACACCTTC. Translation gives CASSLGQRGGYTF.

The chain couples TRBV28 to TRBJ1-2, with 9 bases identical to TRBD1. The V gene end was trimmed by 6 bases and the J gene end by 2 bases; junction bases not matched to a gene: 7. The CDR3 is 15 residues long. In germline, CDR1 is MDHEN, CDR2 SYDVKM. The CDR3 sequence: CASSYTGGANYGYTF. CDR3 bases: TGTGCCAGCAGCTACACAGGGGGCGCCAACTATGGCTACACCTTC.

The rearrangement links TRBV11-3 to TRBJ2-7; weak D call: TRBD1 (6 bases). This CDR3 spans 16 amino acids. V was shortened by 1 base and J by 6 bases, with 19 bases between the two germline ends. Looked up from germline, CDR1 is SGHNT and CDR2 is YENEEA. CDR3 in DNA: TGTGCCAGCAGCTTAGTTCGGGGACACCTGGGGTGCGAGCAGTACTTC. Amino acids: CASSLVRGHLGCEQYF.

The rearrangement links TRBV27 to TRBJ2-7, with 7 bases lining up with TRBD2. Germline V gives CDR1 MNHEY, CDR2 SMNVEV (reference sequence). V dropped 4 bases and J dropped 3; count of bases not matched to a gene: 6. CDR3 length equals 14 residues. CDR3 nucleotides: TGTGCCAGCAGTTCACGGGGAGGGTACTACGAGCAGTACTTC. Translating gives CASSSRGGYYEQYF.

The V and J genes are TRBV15 and TRBJ1-2, with D unclear. V lost 0 bases to trimming and J lost 6 bases, with 14 bases between them. CDR1 and CDR2 (germline): LNHNV, YYDKDF (reference sequence). The length of the CDR3 is 15 residues. The CDR3 region is CATSRDLSWENGYTF. CDR3 in DNA: TGTGCCACCAGCAGAGATCTTAGTTGGGAAAATGGCTACACCTTC. The variable domain in full, completed from reference TRBV15 and TRBJ1-2, reads DAMVIQNPRYQVTQFGKPVTLSCSQTLNHNVMYWYQQKSSQAPKLLFHYYDKDFNNEADTPDNFQSRRPNTSFCFLDIRSPGLGDTAMYLCATSRDLSWENGYTFGSGTRLTVV.

This clone appeared a single time. The chain couples TRBV2 to TRBJ1-3; D is ambiguous. This CDR3 spans 11 amino acids. Germline CDR1 reads SNHLY; CDR2 reads FYNNEI. V shed 6 bases and J shed 9 bases, with 9 bases lying between them. In DNA, the CDR3 is TGTGCCAGCAGGGCTAAGGGCACCATATATTTT. Protein product: CASRAKGTIYF.

CDR3 sequence reads: CASTGRGGETQYF. DNA of the CDR3: TGTGCCAGCACCGGGAGGGGGGGAGAGACCCAGTACTTC. This chain connects TRBV3-1 (or the pseudogene TRBV3-2) to TRBJ2-5; 8 nucleotides agree with TRBD2. The CDR3 consists of 13 residues. Germline trimming cut 7 bases from V and 4 bases from J; bases unmatched to any gene: 5. From germline, CDR1 is LGHDT and CDR2 YNNKEL (reference sequence).

The J gene is TRBJ1-2, the V gene TRBV11-2; D might be TRBD1 (6 bases). The CDR3 covers 17 residues. Trimming left V 4 bases short and J 1 base short, with 19 bases between. Germline V gene sequence: CDR1 SGHAT, CDR2 FQNNGV. The CDR3 DNA reads as TGTGCCAGCAGCTGGGGCAAAGTACAGGGCCTTAACTATGGCTACACCTTC. Translation gives CASSWGKVQGLNYGYTF.